One sample yielded the 32 T cell receptor beta chains listed below, sequenced in a study of radiation and T cells in renal cell carcinoma. Sequenced by immunoSEQ multiplex PCR; TCRdb stores in-frame clones only, minus some. The sample records approximately 75,000 clones, about 80% being singletons. Specified time point: blood 2 weeks post-SBRT. Treatment described: 15 Gy SBRT to primary tumor, nephrectomy 4 weeks later. Sequenced here: blood, sampled from a patient whose treatment included radiotherapy and nephrectomy. These receptors were collected from a man aged 55-75 years with renal cell carcinoma.

This CDR3 is CASSPLDGYGYTF. The DNA of the CDR3 is TGCGCCAGCAGCCCCTTGGACGGCTATGGCTACACCTTC. The gene calls are TRBV5-1 and TRBJ1-2; unclear D gene. CDR1 and CDR2 from the germline V gene are SGHRS and YFSETQ. The CDR3 is made up of 13 amino acids. V lost 4 bases and J 4 bases, leaving 11 bases between the germline ends.

The chain combines TRBV18 with TRBJ2-3; possible D gene TRBD2, 5 bases. The CDR3 totals 13 residues. Germline V gene lookup returns CDR1 KGHSH and CDR2 LQKENI. Trimming pared 3 bases from V and 11 bases from J, leaving 15 bases between. The CDR3 nucleotides are TGTGCCAGCTCACCCGGTGAGGGAAATCAGCAGTATTTT. This translates into CASSPGEGNQQYF.

The CDR3 loop is CASSLRGSGGNEQFF. The CDR3 DNA follows: TGTGCCAGCAGCTTGAGGGGCAGCGGTGGGAATGAGCAGTTCTTC. V and J are TRBV7-2 and TRBJ2-1; TRBD1 or TRBD2 may be the D gene (5 bases each). Trimming removed 3 bases at V and 7 bases at J, with 16 bases between. The CDR3 consists of 15 residues. Germline CDR1 and CDR2: SGHTA and FQGNSA. Filled out from reference TRBV7-2 and TRBJ2-1, the complete variable domain reads GAGVSQSPSNKVTEKGKDVELRCDPISGHTALYWYRQSLGQGLEFLIYFQGNSAPDKSGLPSDRFSAERTGGSVSTLTIQRTQQEDSAVYLCASSLRGSGGNEQFFGPGTRLTVL.

V usage is TRBV7-9 and J usage is TRBJ2-2, with 7 bases that match TRBD1. The J segment lost 1 base and the V segment lost 5 bases, leaving 7 bases of the junction unmatched. Germline V gives CDR1 SEHNR, CDR2 FQNEAQ (reference sequence). This CDR3 region has 16 residues. CDR3 in amino acids: CASSLSRTGNTGELFF. CDR3 nucleotides: TGTGCCAGCAGCCTTTCTCGGACAGGGAACACCGGGGAGCTGTTTTTT.

Comment on this clone: This CDR3 is also generated by other DNA sequences in the sample. V usage is TRBV5-1 and J usage is TRBJ2-7; D unresolved. The V end lost 0 bases, the J end lost 0 bases, and 7 bases lay between the germline ends. CDR1 and CDR2 from the germline V gene are SGHRS and YFSETQ. This CDR3 comprises 14 residues. The chain's CDR3 is CASSLDGYSYEQYF. The CDR3 DNA sequence: TGCGCCAGCAGCTTGGATGGCTACTCCTACGAGCAGTACTTC.

The rearrangement uses TRBV27 and TRBJ2-2; 11 bases map to TRBD2. V shed 3 bases, J shed 1 base, and the junction held 7 bases outside the gene matches. The CDR3 runs to 18 residues. CDR1 is MNHEY and CDR2 is SMNVEV in the germline V gene (reference sequence). The CDR3 loop reads CASSFISGRAQNTGELFF. The DNA for the CDR3 is TGTGCCAGCAGTTTCATTAGCGGGAGGGCCCAGAACACCGGGGAGCTGTTTTTT.

The chain combines TRBV11-2 with TRBJ2-7, with TRBD2 identical over 11 bases. Per germline, CDR1 SGHAT and CDR2 FQNNGV. The CDR3 is 16 residues long. J gave up 4 bases and V 5 bases, and 10 bases lay outside the gene matches. CDR3 sequence (DNA): TGTGCCAGCAGCCACGTGACCGGGACTAGCGGATACGAGCAGTACTTC. Its protein product is CASSHVTGTSGYEQYF.

This clone was detected only once. The genes are TRBV28 and TRBJ2-6; TRBD2 aligns across 13 bases. Germline V lookup: CDR1 MDHEN, CDR2 SYDVKM. V lost 7 bases and J lost 0; bases outside the gene matches: 9. The CDR3 has 19 residues. The CDR3: CASTQGLAGVFSGANVLTF. CDR3 bases: TGTGCCAGCACCCAAGGACTAGCGGGAGTCTTCTCTGGGGCCAACGTCCTGACTTTC.

The J gene is TRBJ2-1, the V gene TRBV7-9; 14 bases match TRBD2. The germline V gene has CDR1 SEHNR and CDR2 FQNEAQ (reference sequence). J lost 0 bases, V lost 6 bases, and 4 bases had no gene match. The CDR3 covers 17 residues. The CDR3 nucleotides read TGTGCCAGCAGTCGGGGACTAGCGGGAGTCTCCTACAATGAGCAGTTCTTC. Translated: CASSRGLAGVSYNEQFF. The whole variable domain, filled in from reference TRBV7-9 and TRBJ2-1, reads DTGVSQNPRHKITKRGQNVTFRCDPISEHNRLYWYRQTLGQGPEFLTYFQNEAQLEKSRLLSDRFSAERPKGSFSTLEIQRTEQGDSAMYLCASSRGLAGVSYNEQFFGPGTRLTVL.

Details on this clone: Other nucleotide sequences from this sample produce the same CDR3. The chain employs TRBV4-3 and TRBJ1-5, with TRBD1 matching 7 bases. V was pared by 0 bases and J by 6 bases, with 5 bases of the junction left unmatched. The length of the CDR3 is 15 residues. Germline values: CDR1 LGHNA, CDR2 YSLEER. Here the CDR3 DNA reads TGCGCCAGCAGCCAAGACAGGACAGGAGGTCAGCCCCAGCATTTT. Protein product: CASSQDRTGGQPQHF.

The rearrangement uses TRBV4-2 and TRBJ2-3, with 8 bases matching TRBD2. The trim removed 1 base at V and 9 bases at J, leaving 12 bases unmatched. Germline loops: CDR1 LGHNA, CDR2 YNFKEQ. The CDR3 totals 16 residues. This CDR3 is CASSQAGTRKSGTQYF. As DNA, the CDR3 is TGTGCCAGCAGCCAAGCCGGGACTAGGAAGTCAGGGACGCAGTATTTT.

This clone appeared once. This chain uses TRBV5-1 with TRBJ2-2; D is ambiguous. Germline-derived CDR1 and CDR2 are SGHRS and YFSETQ. The CDR3 is 15 amino acids. The V and J ends lost 3 bases and 7 bases respectively, with 16 bases between them. CDR3 in DNA: TGCGCCAGCAGCTCCCAACCCTCGGGCGGCGGGGAGCTGTTTTTT. This translates into CASSSQPSGGGELFF.

The rearrangement joins TRBV29-1 to TRBJ1-1, with D unresolved. The CDR3 loop spans 13 amino acids. V was clipped by 6 bases and J by 1 base, with 12 bases between them. CDR1 and CDR2 from the germline V gene are SQVTM and ANQGSEA. In nucleotides, the CDR3 is TGCAGCGTGTACGGGAGGGCGAACACTGAAGCTTTCTTT. Translated, it gives CSVYGRANTEAFF.

The V and J genes are TRBV2 and TRBJ2-5, with 7 bases fitting TRBD1. From germline, CDR1 is SNHLY and CDR2 FYNNEI. With 1 base clipped from V and 1 base from J, the junction kept 6 bases outside the gene matches. The CDR3 contains 16 residues. CDR3 in DNA: TGTGCCAGCAGTGAAGACGACAGGGTAGGCCAAGAGACCCAGTACTTC. This gives the protein CASSEDDRVGQETQYF.

The chain links TRBV20-1 to TRBJ2-3; D ambiguous. Trimming pared 6 bases from V and 4 bases from J, leaving 8 bases between. The CDR3 is 11 amino acids. In germline, CDR1 is DFQATT, CDR2 SNEGSKA (reference sequence). In DNA, the CDR3 is TGCAGTGCACCTAGATCAGATACGCAGTATTTT. As protein: CSAPRSDTQYF.

The sample holds one count of this clone. This chain uses TRBV14 with TRBJ1-1; D unresolved. CDR1 SGHDN and CDR2 FVKESK come from the germline V gene. V dropped 1 base and J dropped 7 bases, with 7 bases sitting between them. The CDR3 has 12 residues. The CDR3 DNA reads TGTGCCAGCAGCCAAGGGGAAGTTGAAGCTTTCTTT. Residues: CASSQGEVEAFF.

The chain links TRBV11-2 to TRBJ2-3; D gene uncertain. V dropped 0 bases and J dropped 0 bases, with 13 bases sitting between them. The CDR3 runs to 17 residues. Germline CDR1 SGHAT, CDR2 FQNNGV. CDR3 DNA sequence: TGTGCCAGCAGCTTAGATAATGGGGTGGTGAGCACAGATACGCAGTATTTT. This gives the protein CASSLDNGVVSTDTQYF.

This clone was seen only a few times. This chain joins TRBV10-3 and TRBJ1-5; D unclear. Germline lookup yields CDR1 ENHRY and CDR2 SYGVKD. Trimming took off 0 bases at V and 5 bases at J, with 8 bases between the two ends. The CDR3 consists of 14 residues. CDR3 residues: CAISESPNHQPQHF. CDR3 DNA sequence: TGTGCCATCAGTGAGTCACCTAACCATCAGCCCCAGCATTTT.

The rearrangement links TRBV19 to TRBJ2-5; perhaps TRBD1 as D (5 bases). Germline V gene sequence: CDR1 LNHDA, CDR2 SQIVND (reference sequence). CDR3 length: 14 amino acids. Deletions cut 7 bases from V and 5 bases from J, with 17 bases between. The CDR3 nucleotides are TGTGCCAGTACCGGATCCAGGGAAGGGGAGACCCAGTACTTC. It specifies CASTGSREGETQYF.

The V and J genes are TRBV7-2 and TRBJ2-6; TRBD1 aligns across 7 bases. Trimming removed 4 bases from V and 2 bases from J; junction bases left unmatched: 5. The CDR3 is made up of 16 amino acids. Germline V gene sequence: CDR1 SGHTA, CDR2 FQGNSA. The CDR3 DNA reads TGTGCCAGCAGCTCCCCCGACAGGGCTGGGGCCAACGTCCTGACTTTC. Its protein is CASSSPDRAGANVLTF.

The CDR3, as DNA: TGCACCAGCAGCCCCGGGACTAGCGGGAGTTGGGACCAAGAGACCCAGTACTTC. Protein product: CTSSPGTSGSWDQETQYF. The chain carries TRBV1 and TRBJ2-5; TRBD2, the D gene given by the table, was not confirmed from the DNA. TRBV1 is designated a pseudogene. The CDR3 consists of 18 residues.

DNA of the CDR3: TGCGCCAGCAGCCAAGATTCTCACGGGACTAGCGGGAGGCACTCCTACAATGAGCAGTTCTTC. Protein product: CASSQDSHGTSGRHSYNEQFF. This sequence joins TRBV4-1 and TRBJ2-1; 15 bases agree with TRBD2. This CDR3 has 21 amino acids. In germline, CDR1 is MGHRA, CDR2 YSYEKL. Trimming removed 0 bases from V and 0 bases from J; junction bases left unmatched: 9.

The J gene is TRBJ2-7, the V gene TRBV4-3; 10 bases align to TRBD2. CDR3 length: 17 residues. After removal of 4 bases from V and 5 bases from J, the junction contained 14 bases not matched to a gene. Germline V gene lookup returns CDR1 LGHNA and CDR2 YSLEER. CDR3 sequence reads: CASSPSTPSGSGDEQYF. The CDR3 nucleotides read TGCGCCAGCAGCCCCTCAACTCCTAGCGGGAGCGGGGACGAGCAGTACTTC.

This clone was observed once. This chain links TRBV19 with TRBJ2-3; D perhaps matches TRBD2 (6 bases). The CDR3 contains 13 residues. Germline loops: CDR1 LNHDA, CDR2 SQIVND (reference sequence). V lost 11 bases to trimming and J lost 1 base, with 13 bases between them. Here the CDR3 DNA reads TGTGCCGGAGGAGGGCCGGGCACAGATACGCAGTATTTT. Translating it yields CAGGGPGTDTQYF.

The rearrangement joins TRBV11-2 to TRBJ2-2; 8 bases map to TRBD2. Germline V gives CDR1 SGHAT, CDR2 FQNNGV. V lost 5 bases and J lost 0; bases outside the gene matches: 8. This CDR3 contains 17 residues. The CDR3 spells CASSPILAAPNTGELFF. The CDR3 nucleotides are TGTGCCAGCAGCCCCATACTAGCGGCCCCGAACACCGGGGAGCTGTTTTTT.

This clone is termed medium-sized. The rearrangement uses TRBV5-1 and TRBJ2-7; D is undetermined. Per germline, CDR1 SGHRS and CDR2 YFSETQ. The V gene lost 0 bases and the J gene lost 3 bases, with 16 bases spanning the gap. The CDR3 is made up of 16 amino acids. The CDR3: CASSLAPRELGYEQYF. DNA for the CDR3: TGCGCCAGCAGCTTGGCCCCAAGAGAACTTGGCTACGAGCAGTACTTC.

V usage is TRBV15 and J usage is TRBJ2-2, with D maybe TRBD1 (5 bases). This CDR3 contains 14 residues. Trimming cost V 0 bases and J 6 bases, with 8 bases left between them. Germline assignment: CDR1 LNHNV and CDR2 YYDKDF (reference sequence). The DNA of the CDR3 is TGTGCCACCAGCAGAGATAGGGGATCCGGGGAGCTGTTTTTT. It encodes CATSRDRGSGELFF.

This clone turned up a few times. The rearrangement uses TRBV21-1 and TRBJ2-5; TRBD1 is taken as the D call from the table, unchecked against the DNA. TRBV21-1 is a known pseudogene. The CDR3 is 17 residues long. The CDR3 region has the DNA TGTGCCAGCAGCAAATCTCAGGACAGGGAGTTTAGAGAGACCCAGTACTTC. Translation gives CASSKSQDREFRETQYF.

This clone was observed a single time. One junction end does not reproduce the germline sequence, and a read error may be involved. This rearrangement joins TRBV6-6 to TRBJ1-4; D is unclear. This CDR3 has 16 amino acids. The germline CDR1 and CDR2 sequences are MNHNY and SVGAGI (reference sequence). The CDR3 protein is CASVLIPASPSERLFF. The CDR3 DNA reads as TGTGCCAGCGTTTTAATCCCAGCATCTCCAAGCGAAAGACTGTTTTTT.

The chain uses TRBV18 and TRBJ2-1; 8 bases are shared with TRBD1. The CDR3 loop spans 15 amino acids. CDR1 is KGHSH and CDR2 is LQKENI in the germline V gene. Trimming at V came to 2 bases and at J to 7 bases, leaving 7 bases not matched to a gene. The CDR3 DNA is TGTGCCAGCTCACCATCCGGACAGGGTATGAATGAGCAGTTCTTC. Protein: CASSPSGQGMNEQFF. Filled out from reference TRBV18 and TRBJ2-1, the complete variable domain reads NAGVMQNPRHLVRRRGQEARLRCSPMKGHSHVYWYRQLPEEGLKFMVYLQKENIIDESGMPKERFSAEFPKEGPSILRIQQVVRGDSAAYFCASSPSGQGMNEQFFGPGTRLTVL.

This clone showed up just a few times. The gene calls are TRBV19 and TRBJ2-1, with 10 bases matching TRBD2. The CDR3 is 17 amino acids. The V segment lost 7 bases and the J segment 9 bases; nucleotides outside the gene matches: 18. The V gene's germline CDR1 is LNHDA and CDR2 SQIVND (reference sequence). The CDR3 region has the DNA TGTGCCAGTAAGTTCCTAGCGGGAGAGGGACTATCAGCTGAGCAGTTCTTC. Its protein product is CASKFLAGEGLSAEQFF.

This clone was observed a few times. V and J are TRBV10-1 and TRBJ1-5, with a tentative D call TRBD1 (6 bases). Trimming shortened V by 5 bases and J by 7 bases, and 15 bases separated the two germline ends. The CDR3 contains 14 residues. Germline CDR1 WNHNN, CDR2 SYGVQD (reference sequence). CDR3 amino acids: CASSRTAVGQPQHF. As DNA, the CDR3 is TGCGCCAGCAGTCGGACAGCTGTTGGGCAGCCCCAGCATTTT.